This entry lists 26 T cell receptor beta chains sequenced from one sample in a study of T cells in Graves' hyperthyroidism and ophthalmopathy. RNA transcripts yielded amplified TCR beta CDR3 regions. The TCR CDR3 was amplified in a first-round RT-PCR using the HTBI primer set. Each CDR3 protein is one row after TCRdb ran MiXCR on the multiplex PCR reads. The sample holds 350,000 to 450,000 distinct CDR3 sequences, approximately 15% seen once. The sequencing input was blood. All receptors come from an older woman with Graves' hyperthyroidism.

In this sample, this clonotype turned up many times. This sequence joins TRBV2 and TRBJ1-1; no firm D call. Germline V gene data show CDR1 as SNHLY and CDR2 as FYNNEI. CDR3 length: 10 amino acids. V lost 8 bases to trimming and J lost 7 bases, with 8 bases between them. The CDR3 loop reads CASLVGEAFF. CDR3 sequence (DNA): TGTGCCAGCTTGGTAGGTGAAGCTTTCTTT. The full variable domain, rest sourced from reference TRBV2 and TRBJ1-1, is EPEVTQTPSHQVTQMGQEVILRCVPISNHLYFYWYRQILGQKVEFLVSFYNNEISEKSEIFDDQFSVERPDGSNFTLKIRSTKLEDSAMYFCASLVGEAFFGQGTRLTVV.

This clonotype was seen a handful of times. The chain links TRBV29-1 to TRBJ2-7; D may be TRBD1 or TRBD2 (5 bases each). The CDR3 totals 15 residues. The germline CDR1 and CDR2 sequences are SQVTM and ANQGSEA. V dropped 4 bases and J dropped 0 bases, with 16 bases sitting between them. CDR3 DNA: TGCAGCGTTGGGGGTGGGTGGGGGAGCTCCTACGAGCAGTACTTC. Its protein product is CSVGGGWGSSYEQYF.

This clonotype was counted a single time. The chain couples TRBV5-4 to TRBJ2-3; 8 positions agree with TRBD1. Germline V gene lookup returns CDR1 SGHNT and CDR2 YYREEE (reference sequence). This CDR3 is built from 17 residues. J gave up 0 bases and V 0 bases, and 6 bases lay outside the gene matches. The DNA for the CDR3 is TGTGCCAGCAGCTTGGTCGACAGGGGACACAGCACAGATACGCAGTATTTT. It is translated as CASSLVDRGHSTDTQYF.

This clonotype was seen repeatedly, ten times or more. The V call is TRBV20-1, the J call TRBJ2-3; D perhaps matches TRBD2 (5 bases). Trimming stripped 0 bases from V and 2 bases from J, with 15 bases between. Germline V gene data show CDR1 as DFQATT and CDR2 as SNEGSKA (reference sequence). The CDR3 has 16 amino acids. This CDR3 is CSAREGSVVFTDTQYF. The CDR3 nucleotides read TGCAGTGCTAGAGAAGGTAGCGTGGTGTTCACAGATACGCAGTATTTT.

For the CDR3, the DNA is TGTGCCAGCAGCGGACAGGGGGTGGGTGAGACCCAGTACTTC. Translation gives CASSGQGVGETQYF. V usage is TRBV2 and J usage is TRBJ2-5; 10 nucleotides match TRBD1. CDR3 length equals 14 residues. Germline CDR1 reads SNHLY; CDR2 reads FYNNEI. The V segment lost 6 bases and the J segment 5 bases; nucleotides outside the gene matches: 6.

The table lists this clonotype with many counts. DNA for the CDR3: TGTGCCAGCTCCGGAAAGGGACTACCGTCCTACGAGCAGTACTTC. Protein sequence: CASSGKGLPSYEQYF. The rearrangement uses TRBV18 and TRBJ2-7, with TRBD2 matching over 7 bases. In germline, CDR1 is KGHSH, CDR2 LQKENI. The CDR3 sequence is 15 residues long. V trimming: 6 bases; J trimming: 1 base; junction bases outside the gene matches: 9.

This clonotype appeared a few times. This chain joins TRBV6-1 and TRBJ2-7; D tentatively reads TRBD1 or TRBD2 (5 bases each). The germline V gene encodes CDR1 MNHNS and CDR2 SASEGT. This CDR3 comprises 18 residues. Trimming cost V 8 bases and J 6 bases, with 32 bases left between them. CDR3 coding DNA: TGTGCCAGCCTTTCGGGTACCGTCCCGGGACCCTGGAGGTTCGAGCAGTACTTC. Encoded protein: CASLSGTVPGPWRFEQYF.

This clonotype was detected ten times or more. This sequence joins TRBV28 and TRBJ2-7; 10 nucleotides agree with TRBD1. The CDR3 consists of 16 residues. J gave up 2 bases and V 10 bases, and 14 bases lay outside the gene matches. CDR1 and CDR2 from the germline V gene are MDHEN and SYDVKM. In DNA form, the CDR3 reads TGTGCCACCGAATCCGGGACAGGGGTTGGTACCTACGAGCAGTACTTC. Translation gives CATESGTGVGTYEQYF.

This clonotype showed up many times. The V call is TRBV28, the J call TRBJ1-2; the D gene is possibly TRBD1 (5 bases). The V gene's germline CDR1 is MDHEN and CDR2 SYDVKM. Trimming removed 3 bases at V and 7 bases at J, with 18 bases between. CDR3 length equals 15 residues. The CDR3, as DNA: TGTGCCAGCAGTTTGGGGCGACAGACTATTGGTGGCTACACCTTC. Its protein product is CASSLGRQTIGGYTF.

At least ten counts were recorded for this clonotype. The chain recombines TRBV2 with TRBJ2-1; no reliable D call. Germline V gene lookup returns CDR1 SNHLY and CDR2 FYNNEI. The CDR3 runs 12 residues. Trimming removed 7 bases at V and 9 bases at J, with 13 bases between. CDR3 sequence reads: CASTQGNPEQFF. The CDR3 DNA is TGTGCCAGCACCCAAGGGAATCCTGAGCAGTTCTTC.

This clonotype was picked up many times. The V call is TRBV2, the J call TRBJ2-1; D not certain. The CDR3 has 14 amino acids. Germline values: CDR1 SNHLY, CDR2 FYNNEI. Trimming cost V 6 bases and J 7 bases, with 16 bases left between them. CDR3 in amino acids: CASRTIRSGNEQFF. In DNA, the CDR3 is TGTGCCAGCAGGACCATTAGGAGTGGAAATGAGCAGTTCTTC.

The table lists this clonotype with a few counts. One base away lies a much larger clone, so this may be a sequencing read error. This likely comes from a read error, as the CDR3 has no conserved phenylalanine or tryptophan at its end. The chain recombines TRBV18 with TRBJ1-1; no clear D. V was clipped by 5 bases and J by 0 bases, with 13 bases between them. The germline CDR1 and CDR2 sequences are KGHSH and LQKENI. The CDR3 consists of 15 residues. CDR3 DNA: TGTGCCAGCTCAGCTTTGGGTGACGTGAACACTGAAGCTTTCTCT. This sequence encodes CASSALGDVNTEAFS.

This clonotype was counted many times. This chain joins TRBV7-9 and TRBJ2-5; D uncertain. The CDR3 has 14 residues. CDR1 is SEHNR, CDR2 FQNEAQ, per germline (reference sequence). V was trimmed by 0 bases and J by 1 base, leaving 6 bases between them. The DNA for the CDR3 is TGTGCCAGCAGCTTAGCACAGCTCCAAGAGACCCAGTACTTC. Its protein product is CASSLAQLQETQYF. Supplemented by reference TRBV7-9 and TRBJ2-5, the full variable domain reads DTGVSQNPRHKITKRGQNVTFRCDPISEHNRLYWYRQTLGQGPEFLTYFQNEAQLEKSRLLSDRFSAERPKGSFSTLEIQRTEQGDSAMYLCASSLAQLQETQYFGPGTRLLVL.

The gene calls are TRBV7-2 and TRBJ1-4, with TRBD1 matching 10 bases. Germline V gives CDR1 SGHTA, CDR2 FQGNSA. V lost 5 bases to trimming and J lost 8 bases; unmatched junction nucleotides: 5. This CDR3 is 14 amino acids long. Here the CDR3 reads CASSRDRGYEKLFF. DNA for the CDR3: TGTGCCAGCAGCCGGGACAGGGGATACGAAAAACTGTTTTTT.

V and J are TRBV24-1 and TRBJ2-3; D not certain. The germline V gene has CDR1 KGHDR and CDR2 SFDVKD. V lost 7 bases and J 3 bases, leaving 10 bases between the germline ends. This CDR3 region has 13 residues. CDR3 region: CATSVDETDTQYF. Written as DNA, the CDR3 is TGTGCCACCAGCGTCGATGAGACAGATACGCAGTATTTT.

At least ten counts were recorded for this clonotype. V is TRBV28 and J is TRBJ2-1; D possibly corresponds to TRBD1 (5 bases). Germline assignment: CDR1 MDHEN and CDR2 SYDVKM. V lost 2 bases and J lost 0, with 14 bases in between. The CDR3 sequence is 17 residues long. The CDR3 nucleotides read TGTGCCAGCAGTTTAGGAAGGGGCACGAGCTCCTACAATGAGCAGTTCTTC. Translation gives CASSLGRGTSSYNEQFF. Full variable domain (remainder filled in from reference TRBV28 and TRBJ2-1): DVKVTQSSRYLVKRTGEKVFLECVQDMDHENMFWYRQDPGLGLRLIYFSYDVKMKEKGDIPEGYSVSREKKERFSLILESASTNQTSMYLCASSLGRGTSSYNEQFFGPGTRLTVL.

This clonotype came up a few times. The chain links TRBV20-1 to TRBJ2-1; D remains ambiguous. V lost 3 bases to trimming and J lost 2 bases, with 14 bases between them. Per the germline V gene, CDR1 is DFQATT and CDR2 is SNEGSKA (reference sequence). The length of the CDR3 is 15 residues. CDR3 residues: CSASSSLGTYNEQFF. CDR3 nucleotides: TGCAGTGCTAGTTCCTCTCTGGGAACCTACAATGAGCAGTTCTTC.

In this sample, this clonotype turned up once. As DNA, the CDR3 is TGTGCCAGCAGCCAAGTGGGCAGGCAAGCTAACTATGGCTACACCTTC. Amino acid sequence: CASSQVGRQANYGYTF. This rearrangement joins TRBV4-2 to TRBJ1-2; D remains unclear. Trimming shortened V by 1 base and J by 0 bases, and 12 bases separated the two germline ends. The germline CDR1 and CDR2 sequences are LGHNA and YNFKEQ. The CDR3 is made up of 16 amino acids.

There are many counts of this clonotype. The chain combines TRBV10-3 with TRBJ2-1, with 11 bases lining up with TRBD2. This CDR3 has 15 residues. V shed 7 bases, J shed 3 bases, and the junction held 5 bases outside the gene matches. Germline-derived CDR1 and CDR2 are ENHRY and SYGVKD. Here the CDR3 reads CAITPTSGDYNEQFF. CDR3 nucleotides: TGTGCCATCACTCCGACTAGCGGGGACTACAATGAGCAGTTCTTC.

Many counts were recorded for this clonotype. The CDR3 region is CASSQSTGQSPLHF. CDR3 DNA sequence: TGTGCCAGCAGCCAATCAACAGGTCAATCACCCCTCCACTTT. This chain uses TRBV3-1 with TRBJ1-6; a possible D gene is TRBD1 (5 bases). Germline CDR1 LGHDT, CDR2 YNNKEL (reference sequence). The CDR3 loop spans 14 amino acids. V lost 2 bases and J 10 bases, leaving 12 bases between the germline ends.

This chain joins TRBV10-3 and TRBJ2-7, with 7 bases identical to TRBD1. J was trimmed by 2 bases and V by 0 bases; bases with no gene match: 10. Germline CDR1 is ENHRY and CDR2 is SYGVKD. CDR3 length: 17 residues. The CDR3 loop is CAISESTLRGPTYEQYF. CDR3 bases: TGTGCCATCAGTGAGTCGACTCTGAGGGGGCCTACCTACGAGCAGTACTTC.

This clonotype appeared many times. The chain couples TRBV20-1 to TRBJ2-3; TRBD2 is a possible D gene (6 bases). This CDR3 is 14 amino acids long. Trimming cost V 6 bases and J 4 bases, with 17 bases left between them. Germline lookup yields CDR1 DFQATT and CDR2 SNEGSKA (reference sequence). As DNA, the CDR3 is TGCAGTGCGGGCGGGGCTACGACCTCAGATACGCAGTATTTT. This gives the protein CSAGGATTSDTQYF.

The chain links TRBV5-4 to TRBJ2-7; D call uncertain. V was pared by 2 bases and J by 4 bases, with 13 bases between. CDR1 and CDR2 (germline): SGHNT, YYREEE (reference sequence). This CDR3 region has 14 residues. The CDR3 nucleotides read TGTGCCAGCAGCTTATGGAGCGTCCCATACGAGCAGTACTTC. Translating gives CASSLWSVPYEQYF.

In this sample, this clonotype turned up a few times. The CDR3 ends on some other residue instead of the conserved phenylalanine or tryptophan, so this is likely a read error. V is TRBV29-1 and J is TRBJ2-1; D might be TRBD1 or TRBD2, each matching 5 bases. The CDR3 sequence is 11 residues long. CDR1 and CDR2 from the germline V gene are SQVTM and ANQGSEA. The DNA of the CDR3 is TGTCTAGGGGAGACCTACAATGAGCAGTTCGTC. It is translated as CLGETYNEQFV.

The chain combines TRBV2 with TRBJ1-2; D is perhaps TRBD1 (5 bases). The ends were cut back, 7 bases at V and 1 base at J, with 10 bases in the middle. The CDR3 covers 13 residues. Looked up from germline, CDR1 is SNHLY and CDR2 is FYNNEI. CDR3 nucleotide sequence: TGTGCCAGCATGATCAGGGTTAACTATGGCTACACCTTC. Translating gives CASMIRVNYGYTF.

The table lists this clonotype with many counts. The chain couples TRBV6-6 to TRBJ2-7; 14 nucleotides agree with TRBD2. The germline V gene encodes CDR1 MNHNY and CDR2 SVGAGI (reference sequence). The V and J ends lost 1 base and 6 bases, in that order; junction bases with no gene match: 8. The CDR3 is 17 amino acids. For the CDR3, the DNA is TGTGCCAGCAGTTACTTATCTGTGGGACTAGCGGGAGCCGAGCAGTACTTC. This gives the protein CASSYLSVGLAGAEQYF.